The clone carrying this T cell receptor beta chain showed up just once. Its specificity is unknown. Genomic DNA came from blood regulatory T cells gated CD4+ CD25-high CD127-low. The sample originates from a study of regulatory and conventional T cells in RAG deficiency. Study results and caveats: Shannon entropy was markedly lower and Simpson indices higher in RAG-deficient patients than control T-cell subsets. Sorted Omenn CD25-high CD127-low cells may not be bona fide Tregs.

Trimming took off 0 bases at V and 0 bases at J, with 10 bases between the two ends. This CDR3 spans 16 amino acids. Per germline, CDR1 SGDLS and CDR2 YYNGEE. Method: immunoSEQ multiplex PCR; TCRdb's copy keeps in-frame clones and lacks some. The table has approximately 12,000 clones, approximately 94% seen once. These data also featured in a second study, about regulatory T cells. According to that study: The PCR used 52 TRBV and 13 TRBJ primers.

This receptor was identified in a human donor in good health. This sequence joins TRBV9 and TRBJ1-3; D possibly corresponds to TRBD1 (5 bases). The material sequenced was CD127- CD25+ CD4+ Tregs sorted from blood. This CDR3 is CASSVALGGSGNTIYF. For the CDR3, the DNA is TGTGCCAGCAGCGTAGCCTTGGGGGGCTCTGGAAACACCATATATTTT.